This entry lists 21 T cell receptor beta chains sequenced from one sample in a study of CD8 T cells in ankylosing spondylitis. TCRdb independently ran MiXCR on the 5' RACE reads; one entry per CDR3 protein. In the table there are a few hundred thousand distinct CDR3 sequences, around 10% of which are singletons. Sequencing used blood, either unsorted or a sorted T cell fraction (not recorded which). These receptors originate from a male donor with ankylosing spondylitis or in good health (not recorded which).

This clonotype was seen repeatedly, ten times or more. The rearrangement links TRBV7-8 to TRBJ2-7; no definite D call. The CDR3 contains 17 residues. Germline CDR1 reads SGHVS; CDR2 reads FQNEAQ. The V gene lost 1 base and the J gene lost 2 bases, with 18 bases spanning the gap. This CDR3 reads CASSLVSGVGLAYEQYF. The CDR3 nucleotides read TGTGCCAGCAGCTTAGTATCTGGGGTGGGGTTGGCCTACGAGCAGTACTTC.

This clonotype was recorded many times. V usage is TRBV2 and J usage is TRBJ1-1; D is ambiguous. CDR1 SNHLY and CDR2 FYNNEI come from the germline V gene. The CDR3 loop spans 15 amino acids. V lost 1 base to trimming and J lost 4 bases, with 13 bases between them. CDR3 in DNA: TGTGCCAGCAGTGAAGAGGCAGCCGTATTCACTGAAGCTTTCTTT. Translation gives CASSEEAAVFTEAFF.

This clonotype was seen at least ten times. The CDR3 here is CASSLDGTSSYEQYF. CDR3 nucleotide sequence: TGCGCCAGCAGCTTGGACGGAACAAGCTCCTACGAGCAGTACTTC. The rearrangement uses TRBV5-1 and TRBJ2-7; D uncertain. The CDR3 totals 15 residues. CDR1 is SGHRS and CDR2 is YFSETQ in the germline V gene. Trimming removed 0 bases at V and 0 bases at J, with 10 bases between.

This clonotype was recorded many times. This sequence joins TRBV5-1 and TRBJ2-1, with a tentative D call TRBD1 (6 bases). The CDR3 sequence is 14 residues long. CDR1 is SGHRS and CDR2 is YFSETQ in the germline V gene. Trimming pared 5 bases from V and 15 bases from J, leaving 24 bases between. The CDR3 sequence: CASSSQSTGYMWFF. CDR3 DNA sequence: TGCGCCAGCAGTTCCCAGTCGACAGGATACATGTGGTTCTTC.

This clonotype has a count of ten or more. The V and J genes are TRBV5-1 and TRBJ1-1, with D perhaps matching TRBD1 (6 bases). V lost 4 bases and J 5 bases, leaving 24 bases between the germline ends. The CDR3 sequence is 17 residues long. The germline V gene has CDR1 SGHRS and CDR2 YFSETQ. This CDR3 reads CASSAKTGRNSLTEAFF. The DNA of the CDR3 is TGCGCCAGCAGCGCGAAGACAGGCAGAAACTCTCTGACTGAAGCTTTCTTT. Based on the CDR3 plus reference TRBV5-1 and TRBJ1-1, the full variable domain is KAGVTQTPRYLIKTRGQQVTLSCSPISGHRSVSWYQQTPGQGLQFLFEYFSETQRNKGNFPGRFSGRQFSNSRSEMNVSTLELGDSALYLCASSAKTGRNSLTEAFFGQGTRLTVV.

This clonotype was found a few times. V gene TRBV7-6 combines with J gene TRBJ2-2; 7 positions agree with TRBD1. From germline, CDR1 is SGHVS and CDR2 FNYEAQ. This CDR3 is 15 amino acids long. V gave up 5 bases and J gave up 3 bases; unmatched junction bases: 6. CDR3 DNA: TGTGCCAGCAGCCCGACAGGGTCAGACACCGGGGAGCTGTTTTTT. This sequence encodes CASSPTGSDTGELFF.

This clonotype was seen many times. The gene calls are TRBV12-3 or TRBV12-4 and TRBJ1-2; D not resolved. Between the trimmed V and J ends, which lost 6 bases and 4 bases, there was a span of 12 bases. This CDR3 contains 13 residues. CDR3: CASSGLLLYGYTF. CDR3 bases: TGTGCCAGCAGCGGGCTCCTCCTCTATGGCTACACCTTC.

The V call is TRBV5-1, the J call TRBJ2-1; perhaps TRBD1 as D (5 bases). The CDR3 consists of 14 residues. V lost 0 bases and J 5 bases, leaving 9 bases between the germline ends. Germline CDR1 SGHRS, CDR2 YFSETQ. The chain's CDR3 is CASSLATVHNEQFF. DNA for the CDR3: TGCGCCAGCAGCTTGGCGACAGTCCACAATGAGCAGTTCTTC.

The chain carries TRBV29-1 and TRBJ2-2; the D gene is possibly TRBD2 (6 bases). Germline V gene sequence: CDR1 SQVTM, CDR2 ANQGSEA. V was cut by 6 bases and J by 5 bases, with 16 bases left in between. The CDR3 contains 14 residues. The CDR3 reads CSVGLTGRTGELFF. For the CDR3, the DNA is TGCAGCGTGGGACTTACCGGAAGAACCGGGGAGCTGTTTTTT.

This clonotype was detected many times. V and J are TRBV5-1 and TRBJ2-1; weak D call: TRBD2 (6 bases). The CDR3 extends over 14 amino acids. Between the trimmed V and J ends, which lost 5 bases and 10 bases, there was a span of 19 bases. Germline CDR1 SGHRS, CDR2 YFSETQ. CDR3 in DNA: TGCGCCAGCAGGGGGACTGGGGAAGAACTCGAGCAGTTCTTC. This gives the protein CASRGTGEELEQFF.

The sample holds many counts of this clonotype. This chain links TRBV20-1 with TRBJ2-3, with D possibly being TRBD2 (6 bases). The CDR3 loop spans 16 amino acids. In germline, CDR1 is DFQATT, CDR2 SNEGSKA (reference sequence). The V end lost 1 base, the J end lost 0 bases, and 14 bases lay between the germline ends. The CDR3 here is CSARGAGTYSTDTQYF. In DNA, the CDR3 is TGCAGTGCTAGAGGCGCCGGGACTTATAGCACAGATACGCAGTATTTT.

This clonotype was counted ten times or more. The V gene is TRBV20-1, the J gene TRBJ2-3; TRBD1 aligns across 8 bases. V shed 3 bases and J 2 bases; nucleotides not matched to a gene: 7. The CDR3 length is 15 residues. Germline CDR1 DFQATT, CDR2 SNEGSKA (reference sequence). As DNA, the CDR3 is TGCAGTGCTAGCACTCAGGGGGCTAACACAGATACGCAGTATTTT. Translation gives CSASTQGANTDTQYF.

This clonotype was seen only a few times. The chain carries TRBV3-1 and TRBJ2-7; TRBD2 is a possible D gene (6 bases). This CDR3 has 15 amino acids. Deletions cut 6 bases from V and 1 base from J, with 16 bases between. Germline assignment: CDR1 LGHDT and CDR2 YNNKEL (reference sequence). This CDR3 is CASSPGETVSYEQYF. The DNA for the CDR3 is TGTGCCAGCAGTCCGGGGGAGACCGTATCCTACGAGCAGTACTTC.

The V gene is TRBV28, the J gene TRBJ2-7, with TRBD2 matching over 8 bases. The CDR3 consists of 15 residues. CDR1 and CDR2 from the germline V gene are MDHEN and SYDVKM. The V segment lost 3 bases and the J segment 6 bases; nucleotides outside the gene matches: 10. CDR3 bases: TGTGCCAGCAGTTTTGGCGGGAGGTTAGTCCCCGAGCAGTACTTC. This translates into CASSFGGRLVPEQYF. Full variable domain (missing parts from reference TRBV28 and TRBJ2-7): DVKVTQSSRYLVKRTGEKVFLECVQDMDHENMFWYRQDPGLGLRLIYFSYDVKMKEKGDIPEGYSVSREKKERFSLILESASTNQTSMYLCASSFGGRLVPEQYFGPGTRLTVT.

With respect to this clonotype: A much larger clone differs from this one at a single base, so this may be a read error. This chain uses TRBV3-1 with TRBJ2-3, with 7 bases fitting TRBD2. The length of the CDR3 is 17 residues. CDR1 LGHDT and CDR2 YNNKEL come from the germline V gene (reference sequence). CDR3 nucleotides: TGTGCCACCAGCCAAACTACCGTAGGGACTAACACAGATACGCAGTATTTT. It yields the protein CATSQTTVGTNTDTQYF.

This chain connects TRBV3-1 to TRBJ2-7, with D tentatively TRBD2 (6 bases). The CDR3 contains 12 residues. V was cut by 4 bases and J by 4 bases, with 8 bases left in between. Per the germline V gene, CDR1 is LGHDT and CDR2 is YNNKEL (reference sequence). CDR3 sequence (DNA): TGTGCCAGCAGCCGGCGGGATTACGAGCAGTACTTC. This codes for CASSRRDYEQYF.

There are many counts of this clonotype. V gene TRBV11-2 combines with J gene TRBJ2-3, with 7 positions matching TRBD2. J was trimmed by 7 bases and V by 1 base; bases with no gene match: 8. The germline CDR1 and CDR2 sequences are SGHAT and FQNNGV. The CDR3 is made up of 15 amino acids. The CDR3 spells CASSLGGGMGHTQYF. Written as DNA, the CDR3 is TGTGCCAGCAGCTTAGGGGGGGGAATGGGCCATACGCAGTATTTT.

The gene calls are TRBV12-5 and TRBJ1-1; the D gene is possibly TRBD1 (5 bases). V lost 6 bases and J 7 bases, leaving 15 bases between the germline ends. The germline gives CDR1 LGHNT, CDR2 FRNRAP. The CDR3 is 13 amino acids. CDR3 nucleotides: TGTGCTAGTGGGCCCCTAGGGGACGTTGAAGCTTTCTTT. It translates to CASGPLGDVEAFF. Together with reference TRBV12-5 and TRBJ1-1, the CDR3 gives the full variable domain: DARVTQTPRHKVTEMGQEVTMRCQPILGHNTVFWYRQTMMQGLELLAYFRNRAPLDDSGMPKDRFSAEMPDATLATLKIQPSEPRDSAVYFCASGPLGDVEAFFGQGTRLTVV.

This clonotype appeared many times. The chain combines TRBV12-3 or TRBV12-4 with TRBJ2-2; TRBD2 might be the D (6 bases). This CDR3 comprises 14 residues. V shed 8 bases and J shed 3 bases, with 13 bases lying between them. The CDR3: CASRRLGDTGELFF. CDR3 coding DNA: TGTGCCAGCCGCCGACTAGGGGACACCGGGGAGCTGTTTTTT.

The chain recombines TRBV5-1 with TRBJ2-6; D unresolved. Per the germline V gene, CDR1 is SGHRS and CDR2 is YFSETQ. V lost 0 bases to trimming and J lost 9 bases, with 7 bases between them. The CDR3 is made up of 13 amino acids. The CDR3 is CASSLDLGNVLTF. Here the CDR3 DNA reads TGCGCCAGCAGCTTGGATTTGGGCAACGTCCTGACTTTC.

CDR3 amino acids: CASSSEAITGELFF. DNA for the CDR3: TGTGCCAGCAGCTCGGAAGCTATAACCGGGGAGCTGTTTTTT. The chain combines TRBV7-2 with TRBJ2-2; unclear D gene. This CDR3 region has 14 residues. Germline CDR1 reads SGHTA; CDR2 reads FQGNSA. V was pared by 4 bases and J by 5 bases, with 11 bases between.